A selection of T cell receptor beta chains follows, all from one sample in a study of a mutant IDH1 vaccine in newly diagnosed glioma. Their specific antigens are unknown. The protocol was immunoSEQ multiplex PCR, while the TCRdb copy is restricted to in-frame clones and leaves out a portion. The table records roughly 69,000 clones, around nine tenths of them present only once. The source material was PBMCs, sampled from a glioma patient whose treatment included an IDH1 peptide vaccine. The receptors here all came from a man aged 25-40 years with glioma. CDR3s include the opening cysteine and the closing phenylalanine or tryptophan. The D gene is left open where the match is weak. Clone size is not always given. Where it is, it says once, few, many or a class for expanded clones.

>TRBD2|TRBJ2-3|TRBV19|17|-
CASSTQRTSGSGDTQYF
TGTGCCAGTAGTACACAAAGGACTAGCGGGAGTGGAGATACGCAGTATTTT
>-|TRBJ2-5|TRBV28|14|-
CASSLVIGEETQYF
TGTGCCAGCAGTTTAGTTATAGGGGAAGAGACCCAGTACTTC
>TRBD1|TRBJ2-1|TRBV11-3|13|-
CASSLEGADEQFF
TGTGCCAGCAGTCTAGAGGGGGCCGATGAGCAGTTCTTC
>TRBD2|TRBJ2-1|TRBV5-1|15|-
CASSLGTSGGHEQFF
TGCGCCAGCAGCCTCGGGACTAGCGGGGGGCATGAGCAGTTCTTC
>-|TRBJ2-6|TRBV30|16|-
CAWSVKGNSGANVLTF
TGTGCCTGGAGTGTAAAGGGGAACTCTGGGGCCAACGTCCTGACTTTC
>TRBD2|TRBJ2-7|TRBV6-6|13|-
CATGAGVDGEQYF
TGTGCCACTGGAGCGGGAGTAGATGGCGAGCAGTACTTC
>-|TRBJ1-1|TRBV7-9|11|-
CASSLGTEAFF
TGTGCCAGCAGCTTAGGTACTGAAGCTTTCTTT
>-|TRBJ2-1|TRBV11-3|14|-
CASSSRGGYNEQFF
TGTGCCAGCAGCTCCAGGGGGGGTTACAATGAGCAGTTCTTC
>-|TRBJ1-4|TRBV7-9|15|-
CASSLSSLTDEKLFF
TGTGCCAGCAGCCTTAGCAGTTTGACAGACGAAAAACTGTTTTTT
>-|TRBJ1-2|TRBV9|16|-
CASSLRVDTGSFGYTF
TGTGCCAGCAGCTTAAGGGTTGACACAGGGAGCTTTGGCTACACCTTC
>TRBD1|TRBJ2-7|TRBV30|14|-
CAWDPGQGGYEQYF
TGTGCCTGGGACCCGGGACAGGGGGGGTACGAGCAGTACTTC
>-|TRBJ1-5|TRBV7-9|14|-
CASSLGGGDQPQHF
TGTGCCAGCAGCTTAGGCGGAGGGGATCAGCCCCAGCATTTT
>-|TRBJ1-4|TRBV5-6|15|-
CASSSIDGEDEKLFF
TGTGCCAGCAGCTCCATCGATGGGGAAGATGAAAAACTGTTTTTT
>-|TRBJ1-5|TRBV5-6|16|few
CASSLWVSPVWQPQHF
TGTGCCAGCAGCTTGTGGGTATCTCCGGTCTGGCAGCCCCAGCATTTT
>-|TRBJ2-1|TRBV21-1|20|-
CASSEWGSPFPLCSYNEQFF
TGTGCCAGCAGCGAATGGGGCAGCCCCTTCCCACTGTGCTCCTACAATGAGCAGTTCTTC
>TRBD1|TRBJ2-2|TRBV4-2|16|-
CASSQDRGSRTGELFF
TGTGCCAGCAGCCAAGACAGGGGGTCTCGCACCGGGGAGCTGTTTTTT
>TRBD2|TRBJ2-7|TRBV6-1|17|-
CASSGTSGRVRLYEQYF
TGTGCCAGCAGTGGGACTAGCGGGAGGGTTCGGTTGTACGAGCAGTACTTC
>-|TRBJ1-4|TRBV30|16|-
CAWSSPRTGGGEKLFF
TGTGCCTGGAGTTCTCCCCGGACCGGCGGGGGTGAAAAACTGTTTTTT
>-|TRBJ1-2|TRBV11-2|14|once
CASSFGTRNYGYTF
TGTGCCAGCAGCTTTGGGACACGGAACTATGGCTACACCTTC
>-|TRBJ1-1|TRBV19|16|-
CASSPYGKSASGEAFF
TGTGCCAGTAGTCCCTACGGGAAGTCTGCGTCGGGAGAAGCTTTCTTT
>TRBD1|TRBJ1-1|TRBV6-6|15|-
CASSYSNRGDTEAFF
TGTGCCAGCAGTTACTCGAACAGGGGTGACACTGAAGCTTTCTTT
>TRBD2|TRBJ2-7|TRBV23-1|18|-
CASSQYSHGAGISYEQYF
TGCGCCAGCAGTCAATACTCCCACGGAGCGGGGATCTCCTACGAGCAGTACTTC
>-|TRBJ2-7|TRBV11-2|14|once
CASSPRLETVVRYF
TGTGCCAGCAGCCCTCGACTAGAAACGGTGGTGCGGTACTTC
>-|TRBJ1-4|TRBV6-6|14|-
CASSPGATNEKLFF
TGTGCCAGCAGTCCGGGGGCAACTAATGAAAAACTGTTTTTT
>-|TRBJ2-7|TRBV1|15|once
CTSRPSGGASYEQYF
TGCACCAGCAGGCCTAGCGGGGGGGCCTCCTACGAGCAGTACTTC
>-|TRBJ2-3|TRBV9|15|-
CASSGVGGYTDTQYF
TGTGCCAGCAGCGGAGTGGGGGGCTACACAGATACGCAGTATTTT
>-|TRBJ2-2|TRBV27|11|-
CATRKIGELFF
TGTGCCACACGGAAAATCGGGGAGCTGTTTTTT
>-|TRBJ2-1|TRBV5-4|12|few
CASSWGDNEQFF
TGTGCCAGCAGCTGGGGAGACAATGAGCAGTTCTTC
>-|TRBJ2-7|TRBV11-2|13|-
CASRLPGSYEQYF
TGTGCCAGCAGACTTCCAGGCTCCTACGAGCAGTACTTC
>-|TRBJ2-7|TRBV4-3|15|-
CASSQVASGSHEQYF
TGCGCCAGCAGCCAAGTAGCCTCAGGAAGCCACGAGCAGTACTTC
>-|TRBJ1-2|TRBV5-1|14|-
CASSLDSAQQGYTF
TGCGCCAGCAGCTTGGACAGCGCCCAGCAGGGCTACACCTTC
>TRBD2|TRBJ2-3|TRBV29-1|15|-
CSVEGSGGKTDTQYF
TGCAGCGTTGAAGGTTCCGGGGGGAAGACAGATACGCAGTATTTT
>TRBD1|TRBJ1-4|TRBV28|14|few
CASSPSLGQPKLFF
TGTGCCAGCAGTCCGTCACTGGGACAGCCAAAACTGTTTTTT
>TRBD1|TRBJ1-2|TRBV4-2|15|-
CASSQEQGATYGYTF
TGTGCCAGCAGCCAAGAGCAGGGGGCGACCTATGGCTACACCTTC
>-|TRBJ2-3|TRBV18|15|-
CASSPAREMADTQYF
TGTGCCAGCTCACCTGCCAGGGAGATGGCAGATACGCAGTATTTT
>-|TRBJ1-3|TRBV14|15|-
CASSLLGTEGNTIYF
TGTGCCAGCAGCCTACTAGGGACCGAAGGAAACACCATATATTTT
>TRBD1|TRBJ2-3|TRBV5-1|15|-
CASSFGTDDTDTQYF
TGCGCCAGCAGCTTTGGGACAGATGACACAGATACGCAGTATTTT
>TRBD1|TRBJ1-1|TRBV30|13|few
CAWGRDRDTEAFF
TGTGCCTGGGGCCGTGACAGGGACACTGAAGCTTTCTTT
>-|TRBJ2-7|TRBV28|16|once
CASSPTPPGGSYEQYF
TGTGCCAGCAGTCCCACTCCCCCCGGGGGCTCCTACGAGCAGTACTTC
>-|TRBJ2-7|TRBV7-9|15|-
CASSPTGTGEDEQYF
TGTGCCAGCAGCCCTACGGGTACAGGGGAGGACGAGCAGTACTTC
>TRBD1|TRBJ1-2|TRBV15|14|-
CATSVRDRGYGYTF
TGTGCCACCAGCGTCCGGGACAGGGGCTATGGCTACACCTTC
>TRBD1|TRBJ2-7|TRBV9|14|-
CASSDPGQGTEQYF
TGTGCCAGCAGCGACCCGGGACAGGGGACCGAGCAGTACTTC